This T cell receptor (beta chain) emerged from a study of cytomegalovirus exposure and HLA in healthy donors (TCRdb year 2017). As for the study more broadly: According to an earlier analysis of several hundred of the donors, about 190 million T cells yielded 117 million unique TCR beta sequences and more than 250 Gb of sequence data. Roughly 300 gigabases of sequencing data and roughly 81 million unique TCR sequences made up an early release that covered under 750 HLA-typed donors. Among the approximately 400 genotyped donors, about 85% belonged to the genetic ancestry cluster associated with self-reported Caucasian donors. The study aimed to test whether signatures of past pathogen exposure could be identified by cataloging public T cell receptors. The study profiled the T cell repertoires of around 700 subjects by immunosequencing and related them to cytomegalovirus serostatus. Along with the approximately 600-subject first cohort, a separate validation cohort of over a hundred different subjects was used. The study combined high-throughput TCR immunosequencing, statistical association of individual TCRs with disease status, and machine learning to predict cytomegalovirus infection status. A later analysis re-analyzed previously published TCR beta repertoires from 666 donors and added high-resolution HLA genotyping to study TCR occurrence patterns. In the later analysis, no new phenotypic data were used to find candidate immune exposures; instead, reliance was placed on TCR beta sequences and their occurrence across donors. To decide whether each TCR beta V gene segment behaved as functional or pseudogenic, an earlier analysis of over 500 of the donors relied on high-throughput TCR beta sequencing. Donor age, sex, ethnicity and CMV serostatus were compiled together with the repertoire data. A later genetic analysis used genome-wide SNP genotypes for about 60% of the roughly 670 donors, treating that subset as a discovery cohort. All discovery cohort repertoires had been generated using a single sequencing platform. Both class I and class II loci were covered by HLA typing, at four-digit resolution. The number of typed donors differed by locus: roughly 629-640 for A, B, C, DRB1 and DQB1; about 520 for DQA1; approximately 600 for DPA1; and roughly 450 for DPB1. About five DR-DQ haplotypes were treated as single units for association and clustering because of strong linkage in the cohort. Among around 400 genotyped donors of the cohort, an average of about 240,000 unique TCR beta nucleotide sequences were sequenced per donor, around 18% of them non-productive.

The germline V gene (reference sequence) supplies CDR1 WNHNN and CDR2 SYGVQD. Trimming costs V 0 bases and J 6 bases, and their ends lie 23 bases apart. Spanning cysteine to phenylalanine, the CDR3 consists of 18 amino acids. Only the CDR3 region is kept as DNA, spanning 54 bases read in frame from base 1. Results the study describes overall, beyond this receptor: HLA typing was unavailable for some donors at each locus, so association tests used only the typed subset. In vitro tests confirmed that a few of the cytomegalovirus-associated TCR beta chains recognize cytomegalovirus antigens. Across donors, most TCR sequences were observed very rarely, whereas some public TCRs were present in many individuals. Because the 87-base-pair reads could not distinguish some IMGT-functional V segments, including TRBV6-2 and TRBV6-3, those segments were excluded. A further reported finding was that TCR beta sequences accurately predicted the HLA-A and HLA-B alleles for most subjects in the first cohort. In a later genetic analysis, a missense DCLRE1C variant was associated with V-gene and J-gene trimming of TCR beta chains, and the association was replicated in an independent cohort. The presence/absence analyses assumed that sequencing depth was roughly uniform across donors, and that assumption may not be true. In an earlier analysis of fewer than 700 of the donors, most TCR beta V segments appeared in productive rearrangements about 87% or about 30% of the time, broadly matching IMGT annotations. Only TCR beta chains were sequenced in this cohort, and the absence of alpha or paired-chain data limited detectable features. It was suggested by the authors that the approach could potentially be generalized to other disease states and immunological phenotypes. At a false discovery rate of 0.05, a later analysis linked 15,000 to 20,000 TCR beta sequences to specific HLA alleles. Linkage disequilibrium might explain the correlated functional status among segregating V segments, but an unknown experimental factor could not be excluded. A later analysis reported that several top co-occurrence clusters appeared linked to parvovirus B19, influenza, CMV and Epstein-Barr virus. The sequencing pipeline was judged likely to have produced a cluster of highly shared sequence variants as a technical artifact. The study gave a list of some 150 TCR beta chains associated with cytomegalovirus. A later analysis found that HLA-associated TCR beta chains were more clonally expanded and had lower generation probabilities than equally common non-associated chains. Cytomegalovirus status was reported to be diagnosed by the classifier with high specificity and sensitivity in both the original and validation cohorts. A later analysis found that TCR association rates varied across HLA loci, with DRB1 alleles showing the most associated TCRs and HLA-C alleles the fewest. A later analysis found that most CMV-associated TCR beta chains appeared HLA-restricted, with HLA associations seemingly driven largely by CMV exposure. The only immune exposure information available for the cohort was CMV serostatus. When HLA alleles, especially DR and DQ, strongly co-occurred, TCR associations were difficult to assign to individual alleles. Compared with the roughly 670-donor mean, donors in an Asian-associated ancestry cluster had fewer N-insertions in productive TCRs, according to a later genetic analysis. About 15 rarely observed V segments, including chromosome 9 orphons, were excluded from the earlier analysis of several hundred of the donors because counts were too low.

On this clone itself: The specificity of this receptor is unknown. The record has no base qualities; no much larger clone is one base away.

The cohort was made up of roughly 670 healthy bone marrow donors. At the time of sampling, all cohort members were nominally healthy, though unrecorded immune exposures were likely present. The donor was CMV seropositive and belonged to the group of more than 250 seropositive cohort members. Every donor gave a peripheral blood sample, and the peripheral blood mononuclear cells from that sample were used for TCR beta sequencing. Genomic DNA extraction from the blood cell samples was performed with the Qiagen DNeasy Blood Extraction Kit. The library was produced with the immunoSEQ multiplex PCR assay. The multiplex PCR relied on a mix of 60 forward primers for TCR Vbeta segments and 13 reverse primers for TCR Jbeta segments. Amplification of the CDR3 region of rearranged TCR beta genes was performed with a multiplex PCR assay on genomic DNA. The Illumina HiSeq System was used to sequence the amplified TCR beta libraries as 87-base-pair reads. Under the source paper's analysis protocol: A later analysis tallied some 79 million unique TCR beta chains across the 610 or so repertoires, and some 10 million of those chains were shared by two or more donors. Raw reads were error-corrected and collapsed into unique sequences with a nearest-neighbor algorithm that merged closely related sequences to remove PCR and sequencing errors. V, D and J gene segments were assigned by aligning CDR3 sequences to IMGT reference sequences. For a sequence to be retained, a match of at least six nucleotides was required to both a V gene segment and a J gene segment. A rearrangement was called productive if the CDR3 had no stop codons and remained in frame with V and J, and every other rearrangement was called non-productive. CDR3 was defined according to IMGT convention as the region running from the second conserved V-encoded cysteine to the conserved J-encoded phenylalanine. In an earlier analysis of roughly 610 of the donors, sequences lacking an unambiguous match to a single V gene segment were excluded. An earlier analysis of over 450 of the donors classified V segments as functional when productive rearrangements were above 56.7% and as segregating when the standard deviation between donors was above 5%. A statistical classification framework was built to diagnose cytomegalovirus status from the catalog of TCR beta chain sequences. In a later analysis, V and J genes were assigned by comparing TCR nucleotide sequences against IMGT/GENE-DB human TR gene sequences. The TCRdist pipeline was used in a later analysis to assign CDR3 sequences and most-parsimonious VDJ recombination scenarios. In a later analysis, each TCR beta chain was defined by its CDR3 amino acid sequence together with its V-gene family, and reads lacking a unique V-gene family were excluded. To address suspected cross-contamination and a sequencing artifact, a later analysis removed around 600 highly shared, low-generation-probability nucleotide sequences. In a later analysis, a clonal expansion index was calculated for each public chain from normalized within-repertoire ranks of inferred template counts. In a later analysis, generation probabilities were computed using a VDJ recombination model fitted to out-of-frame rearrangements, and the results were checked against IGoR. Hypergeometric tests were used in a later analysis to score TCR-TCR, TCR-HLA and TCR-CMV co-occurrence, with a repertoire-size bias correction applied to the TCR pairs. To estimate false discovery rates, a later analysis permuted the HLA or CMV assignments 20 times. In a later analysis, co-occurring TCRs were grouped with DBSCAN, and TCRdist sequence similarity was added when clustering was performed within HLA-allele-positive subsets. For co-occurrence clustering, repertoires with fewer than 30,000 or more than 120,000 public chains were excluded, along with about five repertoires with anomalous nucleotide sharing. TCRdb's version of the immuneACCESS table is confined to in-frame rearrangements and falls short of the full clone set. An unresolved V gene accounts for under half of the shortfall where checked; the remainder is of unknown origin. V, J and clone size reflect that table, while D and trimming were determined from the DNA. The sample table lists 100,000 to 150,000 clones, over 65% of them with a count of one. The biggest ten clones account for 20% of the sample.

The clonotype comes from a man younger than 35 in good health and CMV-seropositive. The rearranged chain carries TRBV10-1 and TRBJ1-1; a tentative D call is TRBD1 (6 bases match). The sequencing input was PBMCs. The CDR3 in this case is CASSESYRGGAGWPEAFF. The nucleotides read TGCGCCAGCAGTGAGTCGTATAGGGGGGGCGCCGGTTGGCCTGAAGCTTTCTTT.